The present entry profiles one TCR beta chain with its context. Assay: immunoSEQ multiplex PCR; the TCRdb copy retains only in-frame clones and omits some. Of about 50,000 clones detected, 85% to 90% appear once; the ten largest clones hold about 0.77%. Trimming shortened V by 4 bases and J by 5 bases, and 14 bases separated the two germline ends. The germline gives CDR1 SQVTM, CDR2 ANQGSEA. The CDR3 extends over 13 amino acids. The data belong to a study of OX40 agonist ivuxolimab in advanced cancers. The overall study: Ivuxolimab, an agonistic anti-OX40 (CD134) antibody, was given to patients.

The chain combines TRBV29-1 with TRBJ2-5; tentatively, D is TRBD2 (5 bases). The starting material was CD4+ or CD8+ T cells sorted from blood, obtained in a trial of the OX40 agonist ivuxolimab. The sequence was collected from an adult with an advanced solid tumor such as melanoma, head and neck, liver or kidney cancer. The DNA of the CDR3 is TGCAGCGTTGCTTGGTTCAGAGGGGAGACCCAGTACTTC. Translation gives CSVAWFRGETQYF.